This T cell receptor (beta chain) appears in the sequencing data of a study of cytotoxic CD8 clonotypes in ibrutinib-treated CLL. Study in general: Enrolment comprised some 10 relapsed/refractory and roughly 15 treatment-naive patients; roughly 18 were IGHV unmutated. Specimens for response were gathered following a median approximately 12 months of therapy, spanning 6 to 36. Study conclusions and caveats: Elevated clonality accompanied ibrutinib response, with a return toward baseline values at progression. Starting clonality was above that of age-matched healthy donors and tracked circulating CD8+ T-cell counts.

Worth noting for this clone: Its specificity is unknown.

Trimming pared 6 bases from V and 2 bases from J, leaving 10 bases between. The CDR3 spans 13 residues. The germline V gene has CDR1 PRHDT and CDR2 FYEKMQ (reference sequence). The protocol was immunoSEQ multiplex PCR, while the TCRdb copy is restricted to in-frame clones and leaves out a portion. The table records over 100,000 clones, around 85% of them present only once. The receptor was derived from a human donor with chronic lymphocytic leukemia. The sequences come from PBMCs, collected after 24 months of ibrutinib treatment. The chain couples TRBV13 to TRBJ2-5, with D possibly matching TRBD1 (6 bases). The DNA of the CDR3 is TGTGCCAGCAGGCAACAGGGTCAAGAGACCCAGTACTTC. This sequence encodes CASRQQGQETQYF.